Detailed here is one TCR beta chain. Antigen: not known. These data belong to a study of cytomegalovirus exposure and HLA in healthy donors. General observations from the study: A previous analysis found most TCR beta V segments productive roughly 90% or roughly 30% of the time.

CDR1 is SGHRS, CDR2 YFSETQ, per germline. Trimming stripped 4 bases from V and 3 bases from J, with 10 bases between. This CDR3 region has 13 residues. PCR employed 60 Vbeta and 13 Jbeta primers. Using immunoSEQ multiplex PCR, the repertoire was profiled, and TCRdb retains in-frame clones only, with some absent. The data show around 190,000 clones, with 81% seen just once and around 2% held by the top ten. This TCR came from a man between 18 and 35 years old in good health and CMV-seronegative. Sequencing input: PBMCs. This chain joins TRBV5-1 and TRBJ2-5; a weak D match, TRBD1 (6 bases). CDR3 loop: CASSRDTEETQYF. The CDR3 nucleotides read TGCGCCAGCAGCCGGGACACTGAAGAGACCCAGTACTTC.